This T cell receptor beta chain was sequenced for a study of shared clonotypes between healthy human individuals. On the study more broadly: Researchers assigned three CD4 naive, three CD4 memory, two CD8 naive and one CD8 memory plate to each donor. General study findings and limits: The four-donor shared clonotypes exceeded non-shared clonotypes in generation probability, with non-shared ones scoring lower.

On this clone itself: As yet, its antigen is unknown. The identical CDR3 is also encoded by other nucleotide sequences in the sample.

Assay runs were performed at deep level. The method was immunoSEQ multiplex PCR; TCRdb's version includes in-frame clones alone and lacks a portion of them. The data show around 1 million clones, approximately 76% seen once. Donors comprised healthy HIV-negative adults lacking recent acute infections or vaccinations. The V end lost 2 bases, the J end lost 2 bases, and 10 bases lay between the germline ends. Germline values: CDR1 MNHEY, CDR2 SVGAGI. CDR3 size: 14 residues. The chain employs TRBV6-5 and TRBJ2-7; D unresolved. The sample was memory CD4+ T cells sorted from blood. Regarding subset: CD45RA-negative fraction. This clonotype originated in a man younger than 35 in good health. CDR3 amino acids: CASSYQAGAYEQYF. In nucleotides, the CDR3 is TGTGCCAGCAGTTACCAGGCAGGAGCCTACGAGCAGTACTTC.